This TCR beta chain was profiled in a study of blood T cell repertoires in COVID-19. Study as a whole: Acute and convalescent COVID-19 samples came from the United States, Italy and Spain. The analysed material was cDNA or gDNA that came from T cells, B-cell-depleted T cells, or PBMCs.

Sequencing was performed with immunoSEQ multiplex PCR; in TCRdb, only in-frame clones are kept and a portion is missing. The table records about 220,000 clones, 65% to 85% of them present only once. Germline V gives CDR1 SNHLY, CDR2 FYNNEI. The CDR3 consists of 16 residues. V was shortened by 5 bases and J by 8 bases, with 21 bases between the two germline ends. The gene calls are TRBV2 and TRBJ1-4, with a weak D call TRBD1 (6 bases). Sample: peripheral blood. This clonotype was obtained from a woman aged 55-70 years with acute or convalescent COVID-19. The CDR3 spells CASSHPGGAHKEKLFF. Written as DNA, the CDR3 is TGTGCCAGCAGTCATCCTGGGGGGGCCCATAAAGAAAAACTGTTTTTT.